Listed here are 15 T cell receptor beta chains from one sample, sequenced in a study of T cells in localized non-small cell lung cancer. The data were produced by immunoSEQ multiplex PCR, yet TCRdb's version contains in-frame clones alone and is incomplete. Of 1,100 to 1,500 clones listed, 20% to 25% are singletons. The specimen was normal lung tissue next to the tumor, collected before any cancer treatment. The receptors here all came from a male donor at least 60 years old with stage III squamous cell lung carcinoma.

This clone was found a few times. The rearrangement joins TRBV18 to TRBJ1-1, with D possibly TRBD1 on 6 matching bases. V lost 6 bases and J 0 bases, leaving 14 bases between the germline ends. CDR3 length equals 15 residues. Germline CDR1 is KGHSH and CDR2 is LQKENI. The CDR3 sequence is CASSPGVGVNTEAFF. The CDR3 nucleotides are TGTGCCAGCTCCCCAGGGGTAGGCGTGAACACTGAAGCTTTCTTT. Using reference TRBV18 and TRBJ1-1 for the parts outside the CDR3, the full variable domain is NAGVMQNPRHLVRRRGQEARLRCSPMKGHSHVYWYRQLPEEGLKFMVYLQKENIIDESGMPKERFSAEFPKEGPSILRIQQVVRGDSAAYFCASSPGVGVNTEAFFGQGTRLTVV.

This clone is classed as medium-sized. This chain links TRBV11-3 with TRBJ1-1; 7 bases are a match to TRBD1. Germline CDR1 is SGHNT and CDR2 is YENEEA. The CDR3 loop spans 15 amino acids. Trimming removed 4 bases from V and 4 bases from J; junction bases left unmatched: 9. CDR3 protein: CASSYSTGPSTEAFF. CDR3 DNA sequence: TGTGCCAGCAGCTACTCGACAGGGCCTAGCACTGAAGCTTTCTTT.

Judged by abundance, this clone is large (0.1 to 1%). V usage is TRBV19 and J usage is TRBJ2-1, with a possible D match to TRBD1 (6 bases). This CDR3 contains 13 residues. Trimming removed 8 bases from V and 5 bases from J, with 13 bases in between. Germline loops: CDR1 LNHDA, CDR2 SQIVND (reference sequence). CDR3 bases: TGTGCCAGTGCCGGGACATACCACAATGAGCAGTTCTTC. Protein product: CASAGTYHNEQFF.

Within the sample, this clone is medium-sized. This chain uses TRBV2 with TRBJ1-5; possible D gene TRBD1, 5 bases. Germline V CDR1 and CDR2: SNHLY, FYNNEI. The ends were cut back, 8 bases at V and 4 bases at J, with 12 bases in the middle. This CDR3 is built from 13 residues. The CDR3 here is CASRRDGNQPQHF. Here the CDR3 DNA reads TGTGCCAGCCGACGGGACGGTAATCAGCCCCAGCATTTT.

This clone qualifies as large. The V gene is TRBV6-8, the J gene TRBJ2-2; no clear D. The CDR3 is 13 residues long. The germline CDR1 and CDR2 sequences are MNHGY and SAAAGT. Deletions cut 4 bases from V and 6 bases from J, with 9 bases between. CDR3 sequence (DNA): TGTGCCAGCAGTTTTGGGGTGGCCGGGGAGCTGTTTTTT. Translation: CASSFGVAGELFF.

By share of the sample, this clone is medium-sized. The chain has TRBV11-3 and TRBJ2-2; D may be TRBD1 or TRBD2 (5 bases each). With 3 bases removed from V and 0 bases from J, the gap between germline ends came to 11 bases. The V gene's germline CDR1 is SGHNT and CDR2 YENEEA. CDR3 length: 16 amino acids. CDR3 bases: TGTGCCAGCAGCTTGTTTGGGGGAGCGAACACCGGGGAGCTGTTTTTT. Its translation is CASSLFGGANTGELFF.

The genes are TRBV16 and TRBJ1-2; no clear D gene. Germline values: CDR1 KGHSY, CDR2 FQNENV. CDR3 length: 14 residues. Trimming removed 2 bases at V and 2 bases at J, with 9 bases between. The CDR3 protein is CASSQQDGNYGYTF. The CDR3 nucleotides are TGTGCCAGCAGCCAACAGGACGGAAACTATGGCTACACCTTC.

CDR3: CASSITDDQPQHF. As DNA, the CDR3 is TGCGCCAGCAGTATCACGGACGATCAGCCCCAGCATTTT. This chain connects TRBV10-2 to TRBJ1-5; D is unclear. Deletions cut 5 bases from V and 5 bases from J, with 10 bases between. The CDR3 has 13 amino acids. Germline CDR1 WSHSY, CDR2 SAAADI.

The chain couples TRBV30 to TRBJ2-7; D gene ambiguous. V lost 2 bases and J 1 base, leaving 6 bases between the germline ends. The CDR3 is made up of 12 amino acids. CDR1 is GTSNPN, CDR2 SVGIG, per germline (reference sequence). CDR3 in DNA: TGTGCCTGGAGTCCAGATTCCTACGAGCAGTACTTC. Its translation: CAWSPDSYEQYF.

The V and J genes are TRBV9 and TRBJ2-7, with D possibly matching TRBD2 (5 bases). Germline V gene data show CDR1 as SGDLS and CDR2 as YYNGEE. V was trimmed by 5 bases and J by 5 bases, leaving 17 bases between them. The CDR3 is 14 residues long. CDR3 in DNA: TGTGCCAGCAGTGGCTGGGCAGTTAGCGACGAGCAGTACTTC. Translating gives CASSGWAVSDEQYF.

The chain employs TRBV19 and TRBJ1-1, with 10 bases aligning to TRBD1. CDR3 length: 16 residues. Germline V gene data show CDR1 as LNHDA and CDR2 as SQIVND (reference sequence). With 4 bases clipped from V and 1 base from J, the junction kept 6 bases outside the gene matches. The CDR3 DNA sequence: TGTGCCAGTAGTACGGGACAGGGGCTACAGAACACTGAAGCTTTCTTT. It translates to CASSTGQGLQNTEAFF.

This clone was observed a handful of times. This chain connects TRBV12-5 to TRBJ1-3; D is uncertain. Between the trimmed V and J ends, which lost 5 bases and 0 bases, there was a span of 11 bases. Germline CDR1 LGHNT, CDR2 FRNRAP. This CDR3 contains 15 residues. In DNA form, the CDR3 reads TGTGCTAGTGGTACGGGGTCTAGCTCTGGAAACACCATATATTTT. It yields the protein CASGTGSSSGNTIYF. The entire variable domain, with the rest obtained from reference TRBV12-5 and TRBJ1-3, is as follows: DARVTQTPRHKVTEMGQEVTMRCQPILGHNTVFWYRQTMMQGLELLAYFRNRAPLDDSGMPKDRFSAEMPDATLATLKIQPSEPRDSAVYFCASGTGSSSGNTIYFGEGSWLTVV.

The chain couples TRBV30 to TRBJ2-3, with TRBD2 as a possible D gene (5 bases). Germline V gene data show CDR1 as GTSNPN and CDR2 as SVGIG (reference sequence). Trimming stripped 2 bases from V and 5 bases from J, with 17 bases between. The CDR3 loop spans 15 amino acids. The CDR3 reads CAWSSLAGVVDTQYF. The CDR3 DNA sequence: TGTGCCTGGAGTTCCCTAGCCGGAGTGGTAGATACGCAGTATTTT.

A few counts support this clone. The rearrangement uses TRBV6-8 and TRBJ2-6, with D possibly matching TRBD1 (5 bases). The V end lost 7 bases, the J end lost 2 bases, and 24 bases lay between the germline ends. The CDR3 spans 19 residues. Germline loops: CDR1 MNHGY, CDR2 SAAAGT. The CDR3 nucleotides read TGTGCCAGCACCCTGACCGAAGGGGAAGATGGCCCTGGGGCCAACGTCCTGACTTTC. Protein product: CASTLTEGEDGPGANVLTF.

This clone is categorized as medium-sized. The CDR3 reads CASGGAALSNQPQHF. The CDR3 DNA reads TGTGCCAGCGGGGGGGCAGCCCTAAGCAATCAGCCCCAGCATTTT. The chain employs TRBV9 and TRBJ1-5; tentatively, D is TRBD1 (6 bases). The germline V gene encodes CDR1 SGDLS and CDR2 YYNGEE. This CDR3 has 15 residues. The germline V and J ends were trimmed by 7 bases and 1 base, with 15 bases remaining between them.